A selection of T cell receptor beta chains follows, all from one sample in a study of OX40 agonist ivuxolimab in advanced cancers. Assay used: immunoSEQ multiplex PCR; TCRdb lists only in-frame clones, some missing. The sample includes approximately 28,000 clones, roughly 86% of them seen just once. The material was CD4+ or CD8+ T cells sorted from blood, obtained in a trial of the OX40 agonist ivuxolimab. The receptors were gathered from an adult with an advanced solid tumor such as melanoma, head and neck, liver or kidney cancer. CDR3s include the opening cysteine and the closing phenylalanine or tryptophan. Each record gives: V gene, D gene, J gene, clone size, CDR3 protein, CDR3 DNA. The D gene is left open where the match is weak. Clone size is stated in some rows and not others, as once, few, many or a class when expanded.

>TRBV7-9|NA|TRBJ2-7|NA
CASSLGGSTYEQYF
TGTGCCAGCAGTCTAGGTGGCAGTACCTACGAGCAGTACTTC
>TRBV5-1|TRBD1|TRBJ2-7|NA
CASSPWEQGEVDEQYF
TGCGCCAGCAGCCCATGGGAACAGGGGGAGGTCGACGAGCAGTACTTC
>TRBV30|NA|TRBJ1-2|NA
CAWSPGYGYTF
TGTGCCTGGAGCCCGGGCTATGGCTACACCTTC
>TRBV2|NA|TRBJ1-4|NA
CASREEGFREKLFF
TGTGCCAGCCGGGAGGAAGGATTTCGAGAAAAACTGTTTTTT
>TRBV7-2|NA|TRBJ1-1|NA
CASSPPGRDTEAFF
TGTGCCAGCAGCCCACCCGGGAGGGACACTGAAGCTTTCTTT
>TRBV13|TRBD2|TRBJ2-1|NA
CASSTGLTHRDEQFF
TGTGCCAGCAGCACGGGACTAACCCACCGTGATGAGCAGTTCTTC
>TRBV7-9|NA|TRBJ2-7|NA
CASSSAPGRLPSYEQYF
TGTGCCAGCAGCTCCGCCCCGGGACGGCTACCAAGCTACGAGCAGTACTTC
>TRBV28|NA|TRBJ2-7|few
CASRSMGGVPYEQYF
TGTGCCAGCAGATCCATGGGGGGAGTCCCCTACGAGCAGTACTTC
>TRBV30|NA|TRBJ2-7|NA
CAWSVGISYEQYF
TGTGCCTGGAGTGTAGGGATCTCCTACGAGCAGTACTTC
>TRBV27|NA|TRBJ1-1|NA
CASSLVPNTEAFF
TGTGCCAGCAGTTTAGTCCCAAACACTGAAGCTTTCTTT
>TRBV6-6|NA|TRBJ2-1|NA
CASSYLGVSGNEQFF
TGTGCCAGCAGTTACCTGGGAGTTTCGGGCAATGAGCAGTTCTTC
>TRBV4-1|TRBD1|TRBJ1-1|NA
CASSVRQGDGWGATEAFF
TGCGCCAGCAGCGTTCGACAGGGGGACGGGTGGGGTGCCACTGAAGCTTTCTTT
>TRBV6-5|NA|TRBJ2-7|NA
CASEGQDYEQYF
TGTGCCAGCGAGGGTCAAGATTACGAGCAGTACTTC
>TRBV9|TRBD2|TRBJ2-2|NA
CASSVPSGANTGELFF
TGTGCCAGCAGCGTACCTAGCGGGGCGAACACCGGGGAGCTGTTTTTT
>TRBV29-1|TRBD2|TRBJ2-7|once
CSACLTLAGSSYEQYF
TGCAGCGCCTGTCTTACACTAGCGGGGAGCTCCTACGAGCAGTACTTC
>TRBV21-1|NA|TRBJ2-1|once
CARGLRCGEQFF
TGTGCCAGAGGACTCCGTTGTGGAGAGCAGTTCTTC
>TRBV11-1|NA|TRBJ1-2|NA
CASSLAGHINYGYTF
TGTGCCAGCAGCTTAGCAGGACACATTAACTATGGCTACACCTTC
>TRBV6-1|NA|TRBJ2-7|once
CASSWGRDEQYF
TGTGCCAGCAGTTGGGGGCGGGACGAGCAGTACTTC
>TRBV6-5|NA|TRBJ1-2|NA
CASSYEGAGNYGYTF
TGTGCCAGCAGTTACGAAGGGGCAGGGAACTATGGCTACACCTTC
>TRBV4-2|TRBD2|TRBJ2-7|NA
CASSQVPGRAYEQYF
TGTGCCAGCAGCCAAGTCCCCGGGAGGGCCTACGAGCAGTACTTC
>TRBV7-6|NA|TRBJ2-5|few
CASSRAGGVETQYF
TGTGCCAGCAGTCGGGCCGGGGGTGTGGAGACCCAGTACTTC
>TRBV15|NA|TRBJ2-1|NA
CATSRDSSGVWEQFF
TGTGCCACCAGCAGAGATTCGTCGGGGGTCTGGGAGCAGTTCTTC
>TRBV5-1|TRBD1|TRBJ1-2|once
CASSLSQGGGGYGYTF
TGCGCCAGCAGCTTGAGCCAAGGGGGCGGAGGCTATGGCTACACCTTC
>TRBV5-1|NA|TRBJ1-2|NA
CASSLGGNPNYGYTF
TGCGCCAGCAGCTTGGGGGGGAATCCTAACTATGGCTACACCTTC